The T cell receptor beta chain under discussion was sequenced for a study of human T cells and chemical hapten exposure. Time point indicated: patch test 1, 2 weeks after DPC sensitization. The treatment denotes: therapeutic diphenylcyclopropenone sensitization with weekly scalp DPC. Unfractionated whole blood yielded the extracted total RNA. As to this clonotype: What it recognizes is unknown.

Separate cDNA molecules received unique molecular identifiers, which the library attached to them. TCRdb redid the calling of the RACE reads with MiXCR, one entry per CDR3 protein. The data contain 150,000 to 200,000 distinct CDR3 sequences, about 14% of them seen just once; the ten biggest clones take up 1.5% to 2%. Losses at the gene ends were 6 bases for V and 0 bases for J; bases not matched to a gene: 6. In germline, CDR1 is SQVTM, CDR2 ANQGSEA. This CDR3 has 14 amino acids. Study results and caveats: Sensitizing with DPC caused no change in TCRs above 1 in 1000 frequency. As patch test score rose, PT1 expanded TCR counts tended to rise as well.

This specimen was whole blood, taken in connection with sensitization to the hapten diphenylcyclopropenone (DPC). This TCR derives from a woman in her 30s with alopecia areata. Some clones in this sample may be carry-over from other donors' samples. The chain joins TRBV29-1 to TRBJ1-1; TRBD1 matches at 8 bases. The CDR3 DNA reads TGCAGCGTCGCACAGGGGGGGGTGAACACTGAAGCTTTCTTT. Amino acids: CSVAQGGVNTEAFF.